This T cell receptor (beta chain) was documented in a study of CD8 T cells in Susac syndrome. Study-level results: The authors acknowledged that the study's TCR sequencing and HLA analysis involved relatively few individuals.

With respect to this clonotype: What it recognizes is unknown.

It was with random hexamers that roughly 0.45 to 1 ug RNA was reverse transcribed. TCRdb recomputed calls from the immunoSEQ multiplex PCR reads with MiXCR, one row per CDR3 protein. The table includes 300,000 or so distinct CDR3 sequences, just over 90% detected once. The CDR3 runs to 14 residues. The V gene lost 1 base and the J gene lost 8 bases, with 13 bases spanning the gap. Germline V gene sequence: CDR1 SGHAT, CDR2 FQNNGV. The sequenced sample was CD4+ T cells from PBMCs. This chain links TRBV11-2 with TRBJ2-3, with a weak D call TRBD2 (6 bases). This TCR came from a human donor with multiple sclerosis. CDR3 bases: TGTGCCAGCAGCTTAGGGCTAGCGTCGGTTACGCAGTATTTT. Protein product: CASSLGLASVTQYF.